A selection of T cell receptor beta chains follows, all from one sample in a study of identical twins. TCRdb called the 5' RACE reads again in MiXCR, with one record for every CDR3 protein. The sample shows about 690,000 distinct CDR3 sequences, around 6% of them seen only once. Sequencing was performed on naive T cells sorted from blood. Receptor source: a man aged 18 to 29 in good health. Each CDR3 is given with its conserved first and last residue. The order of the fields is D gene, J gene, clone size, V gene, CDR3 DNA, CDR3 protein. A D gene is named only where the DNA matches it firmly. Size is omitted from some rows. Given values are once, few, many or a class for expanded clones.

D gene: TRBD2; J gene: TRBJ2-3; clone size: .; V gene: TRBV18; CDR3 DNA: TGTGCCAGCTCCGCATTACTAGCGGGAGTACCAGATACGCAGTATTTT; CDR3 protein: CASSALLAGVPDTQYF
D gene: .; J gene: TRBJ2-1; clone size: many; V gene: TRBV20-1; CDR3 DNA: TGCAGTGCTATTCAGAGGGACGAGCAGTTCTTC; CDR3 protein: CSAIQRDEQFF
D gene: .; J gene: TRBJ2-5; clone size: many; V gene: TRBV12-3/TRBV12-4; CDR3 DNA: TGTGCCAGCAGTCCATATCGAGGCCTAGCAACCGAATACCAAGAGACCCAGTACTTC; CDR3 protein: CASSPYRGLATEYQETQYF
D gene: TRBD1; J gene: TRBJ1-1; clone size: .; V gene: TRBV28; CDR3 DNA: TGTGCCAGCAGTGAGTCGGGACAGAAATTAGCTTTCTTT; CDR3 protein: CASSESGQKLAFF
D gene: .; J gene: TRBJ2-5; clone size: many; V gene: TRBV12-3/TRBV12-4; CDR3 DNA: TGTGCCAGCAAACCAACAATCGGATTCCAAGAGACCCAGTACTTC; CDR3 protein: CASKPTIGFQETQYF
D gene: .; J gene: TRBJ2-5; clone size: .; V gene: TRBV29-1; CDR3 DNA: TGCAGCGCTTTTACAGGGGGGGGGGAGACCCAGTACTTC; CDR3 protein: CSAFTGGGETQYF
D gene: TRBD2; J gene: TRBJ2-7; clone size: many; V gene: TRBV12-3/TRBV12-4; CDR3 DNA: TGTGCCAGCAGTTCCCGACTAGCGGGGTACTACGAGCAGTACTTC; CDR3 protein: CASSSRLAGYYEQYF
D gene: TRBD2; J gene: TRBJ2-3; clone size: many; V gene: TRBV27; CDR3 DNA: TGTGCCAGCACTCAAGGAGCGGGGACCACAGATACGCAGTATTTT; CDR3 protein: CASTQGAGTTDTQYF
D gene: TRBD2; J gene: TRBJ2-1; clone size: many; V gene: TRBV4-2; CDR3 DNA: TGTGCCAGCAGCCAAGTGGGCGGACTAGCGGCCCCGGGGTCCTACAATGAGCAGTTCTTC; CDR3 protein: CASSQVGGLAAPGSYNEQFF
D gene: .; J gene: TRBJ2-1; clone size: many; V gene: TRBV6-5; CDR3 DNA: TGTGCCAGCAGGTTACAAGGCTCCTTAGGAGAGCAGTTCTTC; CDR3 protein: CASRLQGSLGEQFF
D gene: TRBD2; J gene: TRBJ2-1; clone size: many; V gene: TRBV7-8; CDR3 DNA: TGTGCCAGCAGCTTTGGAGGGAGGACTAGCGGCTCAGCATACAATGAGCAGTTCTTC; CDR3 protein: CASSFGGRTSGSAYNEQFF